These 5 T cell receptor beta chains came from one sample sequenced in a study of blood T cells in healthy people across ages. A second PCR, run for roughly 6 to 11 cycles, used a sample-barcoded 5' primer plus a J-beta primer mix. TCRdb reprocessed the 5' RACE reads via MiXCR and lists one record per CDR3 protein. The data contain more than 650,000 distinct CDR3 sequences, 53% of them singletons. The sample comprised blood. The source of these receptors is a man older than 75 in good health.

In its sample, this clonotype was seen a few times. The V and J genes are TRBV20-1 and TRBJ2-7; possibly TRBD1 for D (6 bases). V was shortened by 0 bases and J by 5 bases, with 14 bases between the two germline ends. From germline, CDR1 is DFQATT and CDR2 SNEGSKA (reference sequence). The CDR3 length is 14 residues. DNA of the CDR3: TGCAGTGCTAGAGATCCCAGGGGTCCCAACGAGCAGTACTTC. Amino acids: CSARDPRGPNEQYF.

The chain has TRBV5-1 and TRBJ2-1, with 13 bases fitting TRBD2. The junction had 10 bases not matched to a gene; V was cut back by 0 bases and J by 7 bases. The CDR3 consists of 18 residues. CDR1 is SGHRS and CDR2 is YFSETQ in the germline V gene. The CDR3 DNA reads as TGCGCCAGCAGCTTGGTGGGCCGCGGACTAGCGGGAGAAAATGAGCAGTTCTTC. This gives the protein CASSLVGRGLAGENEQFF.

This chain joins TRBV29-1 and TRBJ2-7; maybe TRBD1 (6 bases). The length of the CDR3 is 14 residues. The V and J ends lost 7 bases and 2 bases respectively, with 18 bases between them. Per the germline V gene, CDR1 is SQVTM and CDR2 is ANQGSEA. Here the CDR3 DNA reads TGCAGCGCCCTCGAGGGAGCAGGGGCCTACGAGCAGTACTTC. Its protein is CSALEGAGAYEQYF.

This rearrangement joins TRBV20-1 to TRBJ1-6; TRBD1 aligns across 8 bases. The V gene's germline CDR1 is DFQATT and CDR2 SNEGSKA (reference sequence). J gave up 6 bases and V 6 bases, and 4 bases lay outside the gene matches. The CDR3 loop spans 13 amino acids. The CDR3 protein is CSAVGQGNSPLHF. The CDR3 nucleotides are TGCAGTGCCGTAGGACAGGGTAATTCACCCCTCCACTTT.

This clonotype was seen more than once but under ten times. The chain links TRBV27 to TRBJ2-3, with D hard to call. Germline CDR1 and CDR2: MNHEY and SMNVEV (reference sequence). Trimming pared 2 bases from V and 0 bases from J, leaving 6 bases between. The CDR3 spans 14 residues. This chain's CDR3 is CASSLRESTDTQYF. In DNA form, the CDR3 reads TGTGCCAGCAGTTTAAGAGAGAGCACAGATACGCAGTATTTT.